The T cell receptor (beta chain) described here comes from a study of memory CD4+ T cells and cytomegalovirus serostatus. Study processing details: Out-of-frame sequences were removed, leaving some 2 million distinct TCRbeta sequences. Repertoires were generated with immunoSEQ multiplex PCR, while TCRdb's copy carries only in-frame clones and drops some. Clonal size and the V and J genes are those of that table, whereas D and trimming came from the DNA. This sample has about 100,000 clones, with approximately 80% found just once. Single viable CD3+CD4+CD8-CD45RO+ cells were sorted as the memory CD4+ T cells. V gave up 5 bases and J gave up 4 bases, with 13 bases separating them. Germline CDR1 is SQVTM and CDR2 is ANQGSEA. The CDR3 covers 13 residues.

The J gene is TRBJ2-3, the V gene TRBV29-1, with D maybe TRBD2 (5 bases). Input material: memory CD4+ T cells from blood. The source of this sequence is an adult in good health and CMV-seropositive. CDR3 bases: TGCAGCGTTCTGACTAATGGGGCAGATACGCAGTATTTT. Translating it yields CSVLTNGADTQYF.